This T cell receptor (beta chain) originates from a study of siplizumab effects on memory and regulatory T cells. Findings and caveats of the study: Naive or memory phenotype assignment was not possible for roughly 75-96% of proliferating CD4+ or CD8+ clones. Memory cells seemed less diverse than naive T cells, which seemed major alloresponse contributors. Mapping to unstimulated subsets was achieved for only a minor fraction of alloreactive clones.

About this clone itself: Antigen specificity is unknown.

Some clones are missing from TCRdb's copy, which holds only in-frame ones; the method was immunoSEQ multiplex PCR. The sample has some 120,000 clones, about 94% seen once; the top ten hold around 1.7%. V lost 6 bases to trimming and J lost 4 bases; unmatched junction nucleotides: 4. From germline, CDR1 is SGHVS and CDR2 FNYEAQ. This CDR3 is built from 16 residues. This chain joins TRBV7-6 and TRBJ2-2; 14 bases agree with TRBD2. What was sequenced was non-Treg CD4+ T cells sorted from blood. This sequence originates from a human donor in good health. The CDR3 DNA reads TGTGCCAGCAGAAGACTAGCGGGGGGGCTCACCGGGGAGCTGTTTTTT. The encoded protein is CASRRLAGGLTGELFF.